This T cell receptor beta chain was recorded in a study of PD-L1 blockade in urothelial cancer. Study as a whole: The patients had undergone anywhere from 0 to 3 prior chemotherapy regimens. Blood analysis was done at 3 weeks (second dose) and 6 weeks after treatment began. Each blood sample yielded a median of 141,255 T cells. The study, taken as a whole, reports: Pretreatment clonality of the blood TCR repertoire below the median was predictive of superior survival.

This clone appeared a few times. What it binds is unknown. This table comes from immunoSEQ multiplex PCR, and its TCRdb copy is limited to in-frame clones, with some not included. This table has about 80,000 clones, roughly 87% appearing once. The CDR3 is made up of 16 amino acids. Trimming took 7 bases from V and 3 from J, leaving 19 bases between them. Germline V gene data show CDR1 as MDHEN and CDR2 as SYDVKM. The chain employs TRBV28 and TRBJ2-1; maybe TRBD2 (6 bases). This receptor was identified in a woman between 65 and 79 years old with urothelial cancer. Material: PBMCs, obtained around atezolizumab (anti-PD-L1) treatment. In nucleotides, the CDR3 is TGTGCCAGCACTTCACTGCGGCTAGCGCTCTACAATGAGCAGTTCTTC. It yields the protein CASTSLRLALYNEQFF.